The table lists the clone carrying this T cell receptor (beta chain) with a count of one. V dropped 6 bases and J dropped 6 bases, with 11 bases sitting between them. This CDR3 is built from 12 residues. CDR1 and CDR2 (germline): SNHLY, FYNNEI. These data belong to a study of PD-L1 blockade in urothelial cancer. Whole-study context: From 0 to 3 prior chemotherapy regimens had been given to the patients. The researchers analyzed blood 3 weeks (second dose) and 6 weeks after treatment start.

The time point denotes: pretreatment peripheral blood. Generated by immunoSEQ multiplex PCR, the TCRdb table keeps only in-frame clones and is missing some. The sample records under 95,000 clones, approximately 87% being singletons. The sequencing here drew on PBMCs, taken around atezolizumab (anti-PD-L1) treatment. The chain links TRBV2 to TRBJ1-1; weak D call: TRBD1 (6 bases). This sequence was found in a man in his sixties with urothelial cancer. Here the CDR3 DNA reads TGTGCCAGCAGACAGGGAATTCCTGAAGCTTTCTTT. This gives the protein CASRQGIPEAFF.